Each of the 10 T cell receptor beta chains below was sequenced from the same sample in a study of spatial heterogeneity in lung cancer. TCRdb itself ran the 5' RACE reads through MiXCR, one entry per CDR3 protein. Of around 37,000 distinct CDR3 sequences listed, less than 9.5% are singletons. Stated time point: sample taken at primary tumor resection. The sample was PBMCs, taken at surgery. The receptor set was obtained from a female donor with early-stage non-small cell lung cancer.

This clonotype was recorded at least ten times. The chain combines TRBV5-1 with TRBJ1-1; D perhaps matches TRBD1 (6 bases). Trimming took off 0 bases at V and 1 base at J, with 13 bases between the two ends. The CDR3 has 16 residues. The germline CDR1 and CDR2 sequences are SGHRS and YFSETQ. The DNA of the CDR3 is TGCGCCAGCAGCTTGGGGACCAACAGGGCGAACACTGAAGCTTTCTTT. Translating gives CASSLGTNRANTEAFF.

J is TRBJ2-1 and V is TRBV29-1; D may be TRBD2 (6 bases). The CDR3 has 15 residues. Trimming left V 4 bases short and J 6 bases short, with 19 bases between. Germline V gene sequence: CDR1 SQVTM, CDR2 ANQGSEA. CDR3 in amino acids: CSVARLVGPSNEQFF. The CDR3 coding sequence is TGCAGCGTTGCCCGACTAGTTGGACCCTCCAATGAGCAGTTCTTC.

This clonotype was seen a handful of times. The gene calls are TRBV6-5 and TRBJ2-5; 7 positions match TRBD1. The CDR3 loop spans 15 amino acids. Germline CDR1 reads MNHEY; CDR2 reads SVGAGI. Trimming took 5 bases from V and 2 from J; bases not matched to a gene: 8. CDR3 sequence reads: CASSRQGVPQETQYF. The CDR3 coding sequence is TGTGCCAGCAGTCGACAGGGAGTACCACAAGAGACCCAGTACTTC.

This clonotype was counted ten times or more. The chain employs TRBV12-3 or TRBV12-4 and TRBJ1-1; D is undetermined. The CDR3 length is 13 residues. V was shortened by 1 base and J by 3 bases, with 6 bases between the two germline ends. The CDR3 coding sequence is TGTGCCAGCAGTTTAGGGTCAGACACTGAAGCTTTCTTT. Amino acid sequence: CASSLGSDTEAFF.

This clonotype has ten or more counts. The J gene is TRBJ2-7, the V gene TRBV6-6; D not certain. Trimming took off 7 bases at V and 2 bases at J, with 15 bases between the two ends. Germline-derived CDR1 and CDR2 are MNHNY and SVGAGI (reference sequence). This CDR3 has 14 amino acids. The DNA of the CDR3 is TGTGCCAGCAAAATCCGGGCCCTGGCCTACGAGCAGTACTTC. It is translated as CASKIRALAYEQYF.

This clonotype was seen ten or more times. The CDR3 DNA follows: TGCGCCAGCAGCTTGGATGCAGGGGGCACTGAAGCTTTCTTT. This gives the protein CASSLDAGGTEAFF. The chain recombines TRBV5-1 with TRBJ1-1; 7 positions match TRBD1. J was trimmed by 4 bases and V by 0 bases; bases with no gene match: 3. The CDR3 is made up of 14 amino acids. The germline V gene encodes CDR1 SGHRS and CDR2 YFSETQ.

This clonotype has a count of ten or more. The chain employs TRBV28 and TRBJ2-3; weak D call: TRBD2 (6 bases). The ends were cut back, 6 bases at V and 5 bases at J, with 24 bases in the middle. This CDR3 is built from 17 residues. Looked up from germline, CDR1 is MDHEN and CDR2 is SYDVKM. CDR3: CASSITRVEGRGDTQYF. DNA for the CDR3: TGTGCCAGCAGCATCACGAGGGTGGAGGGCCGAGGAGATACGCAGTATTTT.

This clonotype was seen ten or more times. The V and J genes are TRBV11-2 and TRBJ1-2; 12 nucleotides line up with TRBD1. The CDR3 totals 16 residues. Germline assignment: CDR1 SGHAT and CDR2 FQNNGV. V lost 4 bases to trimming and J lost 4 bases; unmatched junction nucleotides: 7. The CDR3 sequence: CASSSTGTGGTYGYTF. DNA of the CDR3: TGTGCCAGCAGCTCCACTGGGACAGGGGGCACCTATGGCTACACCTTC.

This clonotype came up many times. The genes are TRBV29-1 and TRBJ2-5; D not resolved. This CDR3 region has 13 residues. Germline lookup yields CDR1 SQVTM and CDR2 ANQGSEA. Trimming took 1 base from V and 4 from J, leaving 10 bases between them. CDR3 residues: CSVEGALGETQYF. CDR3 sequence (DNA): TGCAGCGTTGAAGGGGCGTTAGGAGAGACCCAGTACTTC.

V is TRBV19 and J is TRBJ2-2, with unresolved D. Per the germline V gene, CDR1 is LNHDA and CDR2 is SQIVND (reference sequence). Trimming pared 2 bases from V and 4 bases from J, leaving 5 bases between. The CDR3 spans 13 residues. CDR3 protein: CASSIQATGELFF. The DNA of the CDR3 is TGTGCCAGTAGTATACAGGCCACCGGGGAGCTGTTTTTT. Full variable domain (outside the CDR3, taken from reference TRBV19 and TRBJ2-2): DGGITQSPKYLFRKEGQNVTLSCEQNLNHDAMYWYRQDPGQGLRLIYYSQIVNDFQKGDIAEGYSVSREKKESFPLTVTSAQKNPTAFYLCASSIQATGELFFGEGSRLTVL.